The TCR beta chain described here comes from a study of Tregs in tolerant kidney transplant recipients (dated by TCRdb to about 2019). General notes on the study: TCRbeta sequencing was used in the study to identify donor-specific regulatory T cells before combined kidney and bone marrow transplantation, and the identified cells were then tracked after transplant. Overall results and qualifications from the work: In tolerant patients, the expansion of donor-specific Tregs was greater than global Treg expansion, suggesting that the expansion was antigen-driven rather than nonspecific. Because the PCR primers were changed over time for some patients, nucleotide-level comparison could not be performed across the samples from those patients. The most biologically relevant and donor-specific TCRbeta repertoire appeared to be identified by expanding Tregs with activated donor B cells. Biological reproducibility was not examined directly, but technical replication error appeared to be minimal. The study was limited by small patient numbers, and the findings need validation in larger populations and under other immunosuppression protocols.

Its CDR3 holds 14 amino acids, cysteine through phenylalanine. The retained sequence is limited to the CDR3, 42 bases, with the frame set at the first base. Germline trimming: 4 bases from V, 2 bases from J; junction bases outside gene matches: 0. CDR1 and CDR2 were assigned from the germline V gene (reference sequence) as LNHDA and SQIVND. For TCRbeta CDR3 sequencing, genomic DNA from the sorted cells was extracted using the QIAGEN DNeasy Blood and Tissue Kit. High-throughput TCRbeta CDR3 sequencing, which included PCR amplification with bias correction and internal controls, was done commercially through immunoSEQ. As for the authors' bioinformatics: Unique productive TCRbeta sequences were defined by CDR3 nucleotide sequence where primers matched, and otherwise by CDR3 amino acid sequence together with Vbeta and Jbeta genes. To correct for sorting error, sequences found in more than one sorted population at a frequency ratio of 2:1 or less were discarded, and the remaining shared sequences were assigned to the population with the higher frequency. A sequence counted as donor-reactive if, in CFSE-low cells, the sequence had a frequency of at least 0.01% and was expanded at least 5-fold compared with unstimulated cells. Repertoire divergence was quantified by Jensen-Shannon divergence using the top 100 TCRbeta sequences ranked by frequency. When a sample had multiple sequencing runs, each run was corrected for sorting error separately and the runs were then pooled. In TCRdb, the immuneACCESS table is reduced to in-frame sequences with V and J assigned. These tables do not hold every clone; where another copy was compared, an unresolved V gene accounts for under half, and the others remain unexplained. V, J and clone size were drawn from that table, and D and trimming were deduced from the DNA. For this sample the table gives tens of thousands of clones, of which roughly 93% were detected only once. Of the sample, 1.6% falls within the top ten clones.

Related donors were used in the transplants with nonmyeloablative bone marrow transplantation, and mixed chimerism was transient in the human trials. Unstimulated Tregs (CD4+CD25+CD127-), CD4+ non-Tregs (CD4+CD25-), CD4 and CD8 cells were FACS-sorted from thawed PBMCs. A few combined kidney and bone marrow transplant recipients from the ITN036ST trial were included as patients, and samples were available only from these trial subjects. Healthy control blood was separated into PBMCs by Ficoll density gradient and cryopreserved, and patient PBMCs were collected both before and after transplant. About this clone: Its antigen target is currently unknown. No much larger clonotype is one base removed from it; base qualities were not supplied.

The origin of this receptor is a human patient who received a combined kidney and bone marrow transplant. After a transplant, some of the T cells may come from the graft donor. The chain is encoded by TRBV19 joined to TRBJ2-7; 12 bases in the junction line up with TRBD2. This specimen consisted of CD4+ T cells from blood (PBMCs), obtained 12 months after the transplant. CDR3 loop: CASSRTSGAYEQYF. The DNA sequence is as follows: TGTGCCAGTAGTAGGACTAGCGGGGCCTACGAGCAGTACTTC.